This entry describes one T cell receptor (beta chain). One entry per CDR3 protein, without DNA, is what TCRdb gives after re-calling the 5' RACE reads. The sample holds about 450,000 distinct CDR3 sequences. The record originates from a study of monozygotic twins with inflammatory bowel disease. Germline V gene lookup returns CDR1 LGHDT and CDR2 YNNKEL (reference sequence). CDR3 size: 15 residues. The chain joins TRBV3-1 to TRBJ1-1; TCRdb gives TRBD1 as the D gene, but with no DNA this cannot be confirmed. What was sequenced was blood. The clonotype originates from a human donor with ulcerative colitis or Crohn's disease, or a healthy co-twin of an affected twin (not recorded which). The CDR3 sequence: CASSQSAGRVTEAFF.